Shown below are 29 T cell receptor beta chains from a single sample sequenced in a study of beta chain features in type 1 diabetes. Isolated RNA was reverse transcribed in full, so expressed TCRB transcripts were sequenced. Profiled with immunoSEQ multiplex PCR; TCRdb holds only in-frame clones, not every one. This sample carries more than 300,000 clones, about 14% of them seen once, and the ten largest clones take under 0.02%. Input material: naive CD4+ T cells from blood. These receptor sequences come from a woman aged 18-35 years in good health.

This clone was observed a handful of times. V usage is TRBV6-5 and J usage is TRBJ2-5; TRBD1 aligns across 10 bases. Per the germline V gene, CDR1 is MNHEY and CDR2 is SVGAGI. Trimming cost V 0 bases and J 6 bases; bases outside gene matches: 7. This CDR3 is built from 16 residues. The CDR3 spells CASSYSTTGGRKTQYF. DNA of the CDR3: TGTGCCAGCAGTTACTCGACGACAGGGGGCAGGAAGACCCAGTACTTC.

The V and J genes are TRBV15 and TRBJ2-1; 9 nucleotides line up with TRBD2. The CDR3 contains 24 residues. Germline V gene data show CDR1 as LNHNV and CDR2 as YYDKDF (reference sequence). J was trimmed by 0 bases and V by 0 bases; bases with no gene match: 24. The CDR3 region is CATSRDRGVEWESGRSSSYNEQFF. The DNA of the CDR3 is TGTGCCACCAGCAGAGACCGGGGGGTAGAGTGGGAAAGCGGGAGGTCGAGCTCCTACAATGAGCAGTTCTTC.

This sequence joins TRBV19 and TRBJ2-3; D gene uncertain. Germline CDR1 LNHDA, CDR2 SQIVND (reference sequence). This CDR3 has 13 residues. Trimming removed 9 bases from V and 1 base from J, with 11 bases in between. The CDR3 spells CASQRSRTDTQYF. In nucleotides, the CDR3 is TGTGCCAGCCAGAGGTCACGCACAGATACGCAGTATTTT.

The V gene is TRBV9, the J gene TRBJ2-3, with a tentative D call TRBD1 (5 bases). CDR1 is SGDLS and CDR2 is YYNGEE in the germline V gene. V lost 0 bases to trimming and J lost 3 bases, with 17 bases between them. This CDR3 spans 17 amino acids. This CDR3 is CASSVGWGGVGTDTQYF. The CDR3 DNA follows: TGTGCCAGCAGCGTAGGTTGGGGCGGTGTCGGGACAGATACGCAGTATTTT.

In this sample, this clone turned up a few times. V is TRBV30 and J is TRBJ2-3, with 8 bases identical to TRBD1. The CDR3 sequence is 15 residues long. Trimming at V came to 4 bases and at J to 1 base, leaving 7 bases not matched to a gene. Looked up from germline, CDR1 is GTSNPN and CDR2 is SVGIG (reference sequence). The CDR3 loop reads CAWTSGQGGTDTQYF. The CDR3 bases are TGTGCCTGGACCAGCGGACAGGGTGGCACAGATACGCAGTATTTT.

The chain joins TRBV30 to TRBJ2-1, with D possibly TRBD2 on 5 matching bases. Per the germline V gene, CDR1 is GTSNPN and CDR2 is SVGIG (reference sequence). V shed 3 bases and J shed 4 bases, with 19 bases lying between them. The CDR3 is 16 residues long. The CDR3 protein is CAWSLGVLAAYNEQFF. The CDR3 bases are TGTGCCTGGAGCCTTGGAGTCCTAGCTGCTTACAATGAGCAGTTCTTC.

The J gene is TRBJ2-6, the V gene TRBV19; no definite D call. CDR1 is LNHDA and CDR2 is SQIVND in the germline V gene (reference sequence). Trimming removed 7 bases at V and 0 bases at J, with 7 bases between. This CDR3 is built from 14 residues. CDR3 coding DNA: TGTGCCAGTACCGAGAGCTCTGGGGCCAACGTCCTGACTTTC. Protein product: CASTESSGANVLTF.

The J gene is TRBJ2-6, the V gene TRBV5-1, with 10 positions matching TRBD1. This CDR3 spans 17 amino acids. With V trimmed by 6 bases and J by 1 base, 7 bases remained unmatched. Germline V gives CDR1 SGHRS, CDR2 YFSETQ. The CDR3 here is CASTGTGVASGANVLTF. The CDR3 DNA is TGCGCCAGCACCGGGACAGGGGTGGCATCTGGGGCCAACGTCCTGACTTTC. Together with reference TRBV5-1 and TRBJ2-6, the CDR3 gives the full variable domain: KAGVTQTPRYLIKTRGQQVTLSCSPISGHRSVSWYQQTPGQGLQFLFEYFSETQRNKGNFPGRFSGRQFSNSRSEMNVSTLELGDSALYLCASTGTGVASGANVLTFGAGSRLTVL.

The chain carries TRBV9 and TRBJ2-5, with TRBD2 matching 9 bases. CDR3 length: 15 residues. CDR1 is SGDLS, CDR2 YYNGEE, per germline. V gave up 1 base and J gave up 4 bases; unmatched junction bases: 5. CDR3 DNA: TGTGCCAGCAGCGTACTTAGCGGGAGCGTAGAGACCCAGTACTTC. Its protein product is CASSVLSGSVETQYF. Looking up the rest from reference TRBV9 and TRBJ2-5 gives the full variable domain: DSGVTQTPKHLITATGQRVTLRCSPRSGDLSVYWYQQSLDQGLQFLIQYYNGEERAKGNILERFSAQQFPDLHSELNLSSLELGDSALYFCASSVLSGSVETQYFGPGTRLLVL.

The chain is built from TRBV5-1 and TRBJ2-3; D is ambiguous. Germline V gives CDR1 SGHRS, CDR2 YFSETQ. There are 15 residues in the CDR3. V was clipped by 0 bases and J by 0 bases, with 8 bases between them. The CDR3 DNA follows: TGCGCCAGCAGCTTGGACAGCCGTAGCACAGATACGCAGTATTTT. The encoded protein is CASSLDSRSTDTQYF.

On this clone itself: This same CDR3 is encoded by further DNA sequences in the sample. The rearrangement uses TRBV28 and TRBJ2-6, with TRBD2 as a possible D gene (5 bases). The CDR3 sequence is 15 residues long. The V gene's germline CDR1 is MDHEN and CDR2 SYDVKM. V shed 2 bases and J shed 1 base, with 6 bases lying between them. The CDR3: CASSLRGSGANVLTF. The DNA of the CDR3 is TGTGCCAGCAGTTTAAGAGGGTCTGGGGCCAACGTCCTGACTTTC.

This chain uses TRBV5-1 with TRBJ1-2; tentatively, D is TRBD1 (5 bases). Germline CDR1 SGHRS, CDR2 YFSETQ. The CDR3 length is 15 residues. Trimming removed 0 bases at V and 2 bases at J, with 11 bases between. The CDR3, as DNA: TGCGCCAGCAGCTTGGTGCCAGGGCCAAACTATGGCTACACCTTC. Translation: CASSLVPGPNYGYTF.

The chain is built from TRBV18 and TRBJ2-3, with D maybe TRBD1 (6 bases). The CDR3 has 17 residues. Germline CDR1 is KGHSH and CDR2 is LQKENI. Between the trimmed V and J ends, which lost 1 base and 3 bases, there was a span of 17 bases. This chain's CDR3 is CASSPLRGVGSTDTQYF. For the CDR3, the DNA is TGTGCCAGCTCACCACTCAGGGGAGTGGGCTCTACAGATACGCAGTATTTT.

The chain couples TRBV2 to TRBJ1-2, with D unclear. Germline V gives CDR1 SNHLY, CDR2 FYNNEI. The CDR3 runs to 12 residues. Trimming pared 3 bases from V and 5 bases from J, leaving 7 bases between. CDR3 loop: CASSEAGYGYTF. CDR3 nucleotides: TGTGCCAGCAGTGAGGCAGGATATGGCTACACCTTC.

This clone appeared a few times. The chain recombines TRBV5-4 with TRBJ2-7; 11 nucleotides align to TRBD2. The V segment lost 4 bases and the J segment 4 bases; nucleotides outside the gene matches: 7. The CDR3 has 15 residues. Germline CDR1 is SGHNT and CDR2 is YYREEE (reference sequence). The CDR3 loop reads CASSETSGSQYEQYF. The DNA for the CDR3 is TGTGCCAGCAGCGAAACTAGCGGGAGTCAGTACGAGCAGTACTTC. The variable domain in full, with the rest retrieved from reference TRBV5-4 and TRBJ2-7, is ETGVTQSPTHLIKTRGQQVTLRCSSQSGHNTVSWYQQALGQGPQFIFQYYREEENGRGNFPPRFSGLQFPNYSSELNVNALELDDSALYLCASSETSGSQYEQYFGPGTRLTVT.

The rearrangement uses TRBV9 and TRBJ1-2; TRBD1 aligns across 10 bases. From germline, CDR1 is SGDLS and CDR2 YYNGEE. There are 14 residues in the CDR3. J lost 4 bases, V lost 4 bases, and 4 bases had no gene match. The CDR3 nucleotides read TGTGCCAGCAGCCCCGGACAGGGGGGCTATGGCTACACCTTC. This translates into CASSPGQGGYGYTF.

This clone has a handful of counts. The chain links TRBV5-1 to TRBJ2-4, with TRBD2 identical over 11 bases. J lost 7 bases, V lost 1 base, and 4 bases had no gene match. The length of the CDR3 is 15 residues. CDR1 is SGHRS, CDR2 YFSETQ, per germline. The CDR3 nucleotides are TGCGCCAGCAGCTTGCTAACTAGCGGGGGTAACATTCAGTACTTC. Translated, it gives CASSLLTSGGNIQYF. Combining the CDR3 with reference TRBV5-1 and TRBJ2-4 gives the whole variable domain KAGVTQTPRYLIKTRGQQVTLSCSPISGHRSVSWYQQTPGQGLQFLFEYFSETQRNKGNFPGRFSGRQFSNSRSEMNVSTLELGDSALYLCASSLLTSGGNIQYFGAGTRLSVL.

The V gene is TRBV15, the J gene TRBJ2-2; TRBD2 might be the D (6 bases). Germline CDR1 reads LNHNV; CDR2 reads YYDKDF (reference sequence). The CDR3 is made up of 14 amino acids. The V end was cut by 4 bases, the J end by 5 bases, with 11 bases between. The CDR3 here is CATSTLAGTGELFF. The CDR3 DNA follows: TGTGCCACCAGCACACTAGCTGGGACCGGGGAGCTGTTTTTT.

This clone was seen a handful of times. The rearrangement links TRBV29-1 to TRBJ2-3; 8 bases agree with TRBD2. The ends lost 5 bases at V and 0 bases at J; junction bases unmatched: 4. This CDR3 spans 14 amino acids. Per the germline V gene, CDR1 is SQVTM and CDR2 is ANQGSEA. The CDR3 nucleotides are TGCAGCGTTTCCGAGCGGGAGAGCACAGATACGCAGTATTTT. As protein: CSVSERESTDTQYF.

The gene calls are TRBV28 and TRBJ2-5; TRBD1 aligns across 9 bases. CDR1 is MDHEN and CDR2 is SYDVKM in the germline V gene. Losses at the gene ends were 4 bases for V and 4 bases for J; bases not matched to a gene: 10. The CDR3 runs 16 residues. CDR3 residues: CASSSSTGGGTETQYF. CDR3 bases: TGTGCCAGCAGTTCGTCGACAGGGGGAGGGACAGAGACCCAGTACTTC.

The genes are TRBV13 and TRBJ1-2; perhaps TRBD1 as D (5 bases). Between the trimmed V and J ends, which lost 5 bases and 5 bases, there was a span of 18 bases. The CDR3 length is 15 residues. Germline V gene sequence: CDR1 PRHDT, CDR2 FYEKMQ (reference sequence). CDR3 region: CASSPSVEGRYGYTF. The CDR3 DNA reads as TGTGCCAGCAGCCCCTCGGTGGAGGGGAGATATGGCTACACCTTC.

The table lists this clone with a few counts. CDR3 sequence: CASSEPRDDYGYTF. The CDR3 DNA reads as TGTGCCAGCAGTGAACCCAGGGATGACTATGGCTACACCTTC. The chain recombines TRBV2 with TRBJ1-2, with a weak D call TRBD1 (5 bases). The CDR3 sequence is 14 residues long. The V end lost 2 bases, the J end lost 3 bases, and 10 bases lay between the germline ends. Germline CDR1 SNHLY, CDR2 FYNNEI.

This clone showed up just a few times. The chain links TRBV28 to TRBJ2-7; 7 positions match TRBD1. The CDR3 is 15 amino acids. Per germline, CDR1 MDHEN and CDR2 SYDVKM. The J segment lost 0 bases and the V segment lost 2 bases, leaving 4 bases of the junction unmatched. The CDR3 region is CASSLRQGLSYEQYF. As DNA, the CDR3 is TGTGCCAGCAGTTTACGACAGGGCCTCTCCTACGAGCAGTACTTC.

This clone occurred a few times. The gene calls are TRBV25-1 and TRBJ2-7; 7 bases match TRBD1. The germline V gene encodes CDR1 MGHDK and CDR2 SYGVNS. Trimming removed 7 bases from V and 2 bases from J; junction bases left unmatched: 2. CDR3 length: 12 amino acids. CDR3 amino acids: CASNRGAYEQYF. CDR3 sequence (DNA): TGTGCCAGCAACAGGGGCGCCTACGAGCAGTACTTC.

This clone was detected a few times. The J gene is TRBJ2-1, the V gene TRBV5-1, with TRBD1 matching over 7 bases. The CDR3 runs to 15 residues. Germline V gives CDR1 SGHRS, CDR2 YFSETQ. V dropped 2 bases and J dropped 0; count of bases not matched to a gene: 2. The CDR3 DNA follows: TGCGCCAGCAGCTTTACAGGGGACTCCTACAATGAGCAGTTCTTC. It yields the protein CASSFTGDSYNEQFF.

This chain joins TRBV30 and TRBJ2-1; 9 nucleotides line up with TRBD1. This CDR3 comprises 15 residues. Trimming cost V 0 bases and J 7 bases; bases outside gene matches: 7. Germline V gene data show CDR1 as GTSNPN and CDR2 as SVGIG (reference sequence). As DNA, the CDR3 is TGTGCCTGGAGTGTACGGGACAGGGTGAAGAATGAGCAGTTCTTC. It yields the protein CAWSVRDRVKNEQFF. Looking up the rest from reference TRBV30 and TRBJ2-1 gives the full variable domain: SQTIHQWPATLVQPVGSPLSLECTVEGTSNPNLYWYRQAAGRGLQLLFYSVGIGQISSEVPQNLSASRPQDRQFILSSKKLLLSDSGFYLCAWSVRDRVKNEQFFGPGTRLTVL.

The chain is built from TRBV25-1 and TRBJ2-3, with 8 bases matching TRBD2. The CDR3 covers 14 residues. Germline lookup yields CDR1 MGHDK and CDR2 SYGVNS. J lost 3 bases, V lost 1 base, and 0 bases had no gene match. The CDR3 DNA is TGTGCCAGCAGTGAATCGGGAGGGACAGATACGCAGTATTTT. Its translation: CASSESGGTDTQYF.

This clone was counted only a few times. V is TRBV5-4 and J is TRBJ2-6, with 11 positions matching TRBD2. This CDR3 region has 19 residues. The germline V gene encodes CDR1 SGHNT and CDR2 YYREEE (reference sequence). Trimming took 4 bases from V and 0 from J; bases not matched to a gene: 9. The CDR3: CASSVDRLAGRSGANVLTF. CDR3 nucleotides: TGTGCCAGCAGCGTGGATAGACTAGCGGGACGCTCTGGGGCCAACGTCCTGACTTTC.

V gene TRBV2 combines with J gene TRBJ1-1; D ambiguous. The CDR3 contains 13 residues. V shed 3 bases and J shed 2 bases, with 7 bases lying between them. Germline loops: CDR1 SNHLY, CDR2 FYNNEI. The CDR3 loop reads CASSELENTEAFF. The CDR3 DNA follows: TGTGCCAGCAGTGAGCTAGAAAACACTGAAGCTTTCTTT.